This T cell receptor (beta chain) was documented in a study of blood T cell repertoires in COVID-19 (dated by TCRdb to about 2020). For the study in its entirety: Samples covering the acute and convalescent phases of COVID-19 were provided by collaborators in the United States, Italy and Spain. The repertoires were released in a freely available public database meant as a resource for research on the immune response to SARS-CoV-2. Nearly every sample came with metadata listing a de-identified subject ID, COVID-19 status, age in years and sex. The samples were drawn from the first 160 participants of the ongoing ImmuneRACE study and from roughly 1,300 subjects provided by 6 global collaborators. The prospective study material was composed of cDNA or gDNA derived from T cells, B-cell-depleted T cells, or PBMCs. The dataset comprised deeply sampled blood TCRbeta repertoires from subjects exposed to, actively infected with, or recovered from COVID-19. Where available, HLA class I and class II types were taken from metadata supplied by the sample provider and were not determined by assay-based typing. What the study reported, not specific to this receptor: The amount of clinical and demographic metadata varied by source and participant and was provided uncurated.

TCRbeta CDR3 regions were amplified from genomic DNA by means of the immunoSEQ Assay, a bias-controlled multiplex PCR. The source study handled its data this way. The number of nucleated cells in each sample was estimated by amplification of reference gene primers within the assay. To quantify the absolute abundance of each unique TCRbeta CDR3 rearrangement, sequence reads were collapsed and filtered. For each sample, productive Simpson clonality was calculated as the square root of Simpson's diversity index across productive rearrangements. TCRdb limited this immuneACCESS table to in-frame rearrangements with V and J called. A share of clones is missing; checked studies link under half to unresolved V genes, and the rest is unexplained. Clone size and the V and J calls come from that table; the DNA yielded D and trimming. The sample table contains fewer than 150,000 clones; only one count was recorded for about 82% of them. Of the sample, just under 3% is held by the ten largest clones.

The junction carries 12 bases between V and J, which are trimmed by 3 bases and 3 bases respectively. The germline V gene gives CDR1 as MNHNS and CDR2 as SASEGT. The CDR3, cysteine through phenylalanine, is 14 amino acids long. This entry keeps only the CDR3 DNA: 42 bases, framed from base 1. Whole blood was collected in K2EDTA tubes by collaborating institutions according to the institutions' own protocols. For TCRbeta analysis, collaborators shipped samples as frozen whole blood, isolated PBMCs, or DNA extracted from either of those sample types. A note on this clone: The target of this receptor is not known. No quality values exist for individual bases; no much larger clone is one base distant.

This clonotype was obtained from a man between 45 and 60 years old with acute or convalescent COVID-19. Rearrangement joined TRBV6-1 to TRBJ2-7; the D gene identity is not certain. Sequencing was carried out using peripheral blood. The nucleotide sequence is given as TGTGCCAGCAGTGACATGGCTAGTATCTACGAGCAGTACTTC. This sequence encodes CASSDMASIYEQYF.